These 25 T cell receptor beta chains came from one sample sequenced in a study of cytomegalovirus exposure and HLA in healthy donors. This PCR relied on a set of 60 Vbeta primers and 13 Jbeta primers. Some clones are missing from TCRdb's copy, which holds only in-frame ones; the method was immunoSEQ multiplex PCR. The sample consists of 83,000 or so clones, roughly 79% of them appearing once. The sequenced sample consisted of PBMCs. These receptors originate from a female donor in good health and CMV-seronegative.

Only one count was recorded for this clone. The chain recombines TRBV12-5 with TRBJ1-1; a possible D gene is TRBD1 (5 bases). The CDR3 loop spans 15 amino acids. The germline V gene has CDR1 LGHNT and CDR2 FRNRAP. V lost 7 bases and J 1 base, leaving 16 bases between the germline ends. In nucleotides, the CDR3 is TGTGCTAGTGCCTCGCAGGGCGGGGGGAACACTGAAGCTTTCTTT. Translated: CASASQGGGNTEAFF.

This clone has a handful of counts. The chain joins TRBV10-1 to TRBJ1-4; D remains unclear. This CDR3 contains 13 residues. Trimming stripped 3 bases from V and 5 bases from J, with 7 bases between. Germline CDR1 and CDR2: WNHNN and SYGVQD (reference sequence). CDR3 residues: CASSEPGNEKLFF. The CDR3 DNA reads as TGCGCCAGCAGTGAACCGGGGAATGAAAAACTGTTTTTT.

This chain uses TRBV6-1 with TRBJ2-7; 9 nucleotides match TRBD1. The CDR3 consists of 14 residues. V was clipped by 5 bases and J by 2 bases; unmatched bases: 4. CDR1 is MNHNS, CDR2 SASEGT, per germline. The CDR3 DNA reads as TGTGCCAGCAGTCCGGGACAGGGAGCCTACGAGCAGTACTTC. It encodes CASSPGQGAYEQYF.

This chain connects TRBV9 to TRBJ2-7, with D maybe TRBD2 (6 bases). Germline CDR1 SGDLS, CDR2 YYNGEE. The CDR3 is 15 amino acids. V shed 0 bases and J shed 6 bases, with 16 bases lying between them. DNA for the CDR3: TGTGCCAGCAGCGTAGAGGCTAGCGCCCGCCGCGAGCAGTACTTC. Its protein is CASSVEASARREQYF. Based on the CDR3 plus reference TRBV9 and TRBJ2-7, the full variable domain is DSGVTQTPKHLITATGQRVTLRCSPRSGDLSVYWYQQSLDQGLQFLIQYYNGEERAKGNILERFSAQQFPDLHSELNLSSLELGDSALYFCASSVEASARREQYFGPGTRLTVT.

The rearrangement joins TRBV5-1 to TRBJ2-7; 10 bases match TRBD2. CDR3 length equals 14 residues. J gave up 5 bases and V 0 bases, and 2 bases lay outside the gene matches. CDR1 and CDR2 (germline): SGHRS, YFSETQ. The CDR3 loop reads CASSLGTSGNEQYF. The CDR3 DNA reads TGCGCCAGCAGCTTGGGCACTAGCGGGAACGAGCAGTACTTC.

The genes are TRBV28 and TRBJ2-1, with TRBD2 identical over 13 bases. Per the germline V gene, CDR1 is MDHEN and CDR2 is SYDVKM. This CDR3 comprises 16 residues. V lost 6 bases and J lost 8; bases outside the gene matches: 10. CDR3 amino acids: CASSPPTSGGYHEQFF. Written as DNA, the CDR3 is TGTGCCAGCAGCCCTCCGACTAGCGGGGGGTACCATGAGCAGTTCTTC.

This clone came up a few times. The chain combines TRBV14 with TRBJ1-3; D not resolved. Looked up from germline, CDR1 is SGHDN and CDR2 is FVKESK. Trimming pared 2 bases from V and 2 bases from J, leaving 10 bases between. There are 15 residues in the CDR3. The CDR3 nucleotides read TGTGCCAGCAGCCAATTCTCGCGTGCTGGAAACACCATATATTTT. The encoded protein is CASSQFSRAGNTIYF.

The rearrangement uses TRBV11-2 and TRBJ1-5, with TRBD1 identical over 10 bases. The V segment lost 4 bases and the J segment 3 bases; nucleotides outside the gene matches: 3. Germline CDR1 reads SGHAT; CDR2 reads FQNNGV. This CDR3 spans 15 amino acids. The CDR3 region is CASSSTGGDNQPQHF. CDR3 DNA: TGTGCCAGCAGCTCGACAGGGGGCGACAATCAGCCCCAGCATTTT.

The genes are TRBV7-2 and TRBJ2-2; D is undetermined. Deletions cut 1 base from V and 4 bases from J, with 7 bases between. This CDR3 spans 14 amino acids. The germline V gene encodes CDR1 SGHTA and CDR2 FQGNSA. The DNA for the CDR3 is TGTGCCAGCAGCTTAGTGCGTAGCACCGGGGAGCTGTTTTTT. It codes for CASSLVRSTGELFF.

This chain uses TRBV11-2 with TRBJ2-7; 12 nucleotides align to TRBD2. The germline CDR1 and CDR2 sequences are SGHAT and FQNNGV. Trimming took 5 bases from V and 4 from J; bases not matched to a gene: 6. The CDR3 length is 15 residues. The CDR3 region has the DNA TGTGCCAGCAGCCCGACTAGCGGGAGTTTTTACGAGCAGTACTTC. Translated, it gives CASSPTSGSFYEQYF.

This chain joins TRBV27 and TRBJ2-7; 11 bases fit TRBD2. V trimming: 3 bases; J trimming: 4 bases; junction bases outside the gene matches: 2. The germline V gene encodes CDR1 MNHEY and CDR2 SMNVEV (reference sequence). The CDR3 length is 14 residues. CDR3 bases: TGTGCCAGCAGTTTTCGACTAGCGGGGTACGAGCAGTACTTC. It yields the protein CASSFRLAGYEQYF.

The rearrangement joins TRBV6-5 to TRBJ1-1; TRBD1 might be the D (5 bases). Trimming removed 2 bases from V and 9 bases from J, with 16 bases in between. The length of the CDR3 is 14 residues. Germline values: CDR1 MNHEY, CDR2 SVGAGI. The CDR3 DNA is TGTGCCAGCAGTTACCCAGGGACTCCGGGGCAAGCTTTCTTT. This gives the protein CASSYPGTPGQAFF.

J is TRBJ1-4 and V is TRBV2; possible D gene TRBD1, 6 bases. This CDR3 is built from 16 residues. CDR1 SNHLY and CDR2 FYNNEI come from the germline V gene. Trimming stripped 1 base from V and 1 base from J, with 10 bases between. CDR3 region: CASSEVGAGTNEKLFF. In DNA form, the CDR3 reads TGTGCCAGCAGTGAAGTGGGGGCGGGAACTAATGAAAAACTGTTTTTT.

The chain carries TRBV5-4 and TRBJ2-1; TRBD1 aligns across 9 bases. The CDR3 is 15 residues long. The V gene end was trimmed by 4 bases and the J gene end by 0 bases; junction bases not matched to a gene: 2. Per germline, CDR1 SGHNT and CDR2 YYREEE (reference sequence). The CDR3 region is CASSGQGSSYNEQFF. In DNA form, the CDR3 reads TGTGCCAGCAGCGGACAGGGGAGCTCCTACAATGAGCAGTTCTTC.

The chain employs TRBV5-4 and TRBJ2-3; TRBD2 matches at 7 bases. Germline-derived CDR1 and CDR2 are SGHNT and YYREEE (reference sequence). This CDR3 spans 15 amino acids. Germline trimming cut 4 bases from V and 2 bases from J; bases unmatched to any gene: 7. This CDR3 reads CASSQRAGNTDTQYF. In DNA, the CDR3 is TGTGCCAGCAGCCAACGAGCGGGAAACACAGATACGCAGTATTTT.

Written as DNA, the CDR3 is TGTGCCAGCAACCGACAGGGGGCAGAGAAGCAGTACTTC. Protein: CASNRQGAEKQYF. The chain is built from TRBV28 and TRBJ2-7; 10 bases line up with TRBD1. Trimming removed 7 bases from V and 8 bases from J; junction bases left unmatched: 8. The germline V gene encodes CDR1 MDHEN and CDR2 SYDVKM. The CDR3 extends over 13 amino acids.

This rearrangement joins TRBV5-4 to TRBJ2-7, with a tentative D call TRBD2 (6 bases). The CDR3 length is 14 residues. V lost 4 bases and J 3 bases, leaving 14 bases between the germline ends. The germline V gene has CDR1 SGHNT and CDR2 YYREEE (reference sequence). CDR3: CASSPGLDNYEQYF. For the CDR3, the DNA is TGTGCCAGCAGCCCGGGACTCGACAACTACGAGCAGTACTTC.

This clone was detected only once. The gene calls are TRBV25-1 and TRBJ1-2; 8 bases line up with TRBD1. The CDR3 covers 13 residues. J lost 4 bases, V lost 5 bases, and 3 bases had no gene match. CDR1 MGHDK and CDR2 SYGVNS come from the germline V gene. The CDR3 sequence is CASSQGTGYGYTF. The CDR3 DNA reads TGTGCCAGCAGTCAGGGGACAGGCTATGGCTACACCTTC.

The CDR3 is CASRLLPDNQPQHF. The CDR3 DNA follows: TGTGCCAGTAGGCTCCTACCTGACAATCAGCCCCAGCATTTT. The chain has TRBV19 and TRBJ1-5; D uncertain. V was pared by 6 bases and J by 3 bases, with 12 bases between. In germline, CDR1 is LNHDA, CDR2 SQIVND (reference sequence). This CDR3 region has 14 residues.

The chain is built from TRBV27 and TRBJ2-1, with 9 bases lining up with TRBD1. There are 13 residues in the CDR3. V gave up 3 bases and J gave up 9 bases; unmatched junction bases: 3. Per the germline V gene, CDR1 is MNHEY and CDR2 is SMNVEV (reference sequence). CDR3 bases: TGTGCCAGCAGTTTGGGGACAGGGCCTGAGCAGTTCTTC. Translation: CASSLGTGPEQFF.

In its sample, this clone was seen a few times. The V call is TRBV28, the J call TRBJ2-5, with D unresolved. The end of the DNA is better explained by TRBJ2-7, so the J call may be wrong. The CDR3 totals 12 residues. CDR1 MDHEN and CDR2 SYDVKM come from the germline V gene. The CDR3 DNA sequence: TGTGCCAGCAGTTCCTCTTCCTACGAGCAGTACTTC. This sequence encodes CASSSSSYEQYF.

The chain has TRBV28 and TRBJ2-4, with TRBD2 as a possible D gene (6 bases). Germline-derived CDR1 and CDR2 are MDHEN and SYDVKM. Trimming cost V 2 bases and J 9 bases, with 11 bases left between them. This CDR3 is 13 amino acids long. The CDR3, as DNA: TGTGCCAGCAGTTTAGGAGGGCCTAGCATTCAGTACTTC. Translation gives CASSLGGPSIQYF.

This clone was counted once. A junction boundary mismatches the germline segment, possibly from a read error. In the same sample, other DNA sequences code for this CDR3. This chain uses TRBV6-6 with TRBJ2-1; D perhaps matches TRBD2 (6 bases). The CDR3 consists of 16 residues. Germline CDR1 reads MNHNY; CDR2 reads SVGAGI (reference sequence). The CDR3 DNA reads TGTGCTAGCAGTTACGGAGTTATGAGGAGCGGGAATGAGCAGTTCTTC. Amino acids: CASSYGVMRSGNEQFF.

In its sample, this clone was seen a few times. The CDR3 sequence is CASRGAVSGNTIYF. The CDR3 bases are TGTGCCTCCCGGGGGGCCGTCTCTGGAAACACCATATATTTT. The chain carries TRBV10-3 and TRBJ1-3, with a weak D call TRBD1 (6 bases). The germline V gene has CDR1 ENHRY and CDR2 SYGVKD. CDR3 length: 14 amino acids. V was cut by 11 bases and J by 0 bases, with 14 bases left in between.

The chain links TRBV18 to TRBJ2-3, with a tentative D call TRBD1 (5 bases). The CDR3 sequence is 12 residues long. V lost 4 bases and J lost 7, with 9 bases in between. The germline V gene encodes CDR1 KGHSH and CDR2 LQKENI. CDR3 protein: CASSLDRYTQYF. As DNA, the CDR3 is TGTGCCAGCTCACTCGACAGATATACGCAGTATTTT.